One and the same sample provided the 24 T cell receptor beta chains below, sequenced in a study of T cell responses to AZD1222 COVID-19 vaccine. Measured with immunoSEQ multiplex PCR; TCRdb has only the in-frame clones, and not every one. The sample has more than 85,000 clones, about nine tenths seen once. Sequencing used peripheral blood, obtained on day 0 of AZD1222 vaccination. The receptors stem from an adult in good health.

This clone was detected only once. This chain joins TRBV28 and TRBJ2-5; the D is unclear. CDR3 length equals 16 residues. CDR1 is MDHEN and CDR2 is SYDVKM in the germline V gene. Trimming left V 2 bases short and J 7 bases short, with 20 bases between. The CDR3 region is CASSLPPPQSWGTQYF. DNA for the CDR3: TGTGCCAGCAGTTTACCCCCTCCACAAAGCTGGGGGACCCAGTACTTC.

V gene TRBV10-3 combines with J gene TRBJ1-2; TRBD1 aligns across 9 bases. The CDR3 length is 15 residues. Germline trimming cut 10 bases from V and 6 bases from J; bases unmatched to any gene: 15. Germline CDR1 ENHRY, CDR2 SYGVKD. The CDR3 spells CATGDRVPPLDGYTF. The CDR3 coding sequence is TGTGCCACTGGGGACAGGGTGCCCCCCCTTGATGGCTACACCTTC.

The chain carries TRBV6-1 and TRBJ2-3; TRBD2 matches 9 bases. CDR1 and CDR2 from the germline V gene are MNHNS and SASEGT. CDR3 size: 18 residues. The ends lost 1 base at V and 2 bases at J; junction bases unmatched: 10. The CDR3 nucleotides are TGTGCCAGCAGTGAAGATTGGGGAGCGGGGGGATACACAGATACGCAGTATTTT. This sequence encodes CASSEDWGAGGYTDTQYF.

The V and J genes are TRBV24-1 and TRBJ2-5; 10 positions agree with TRBD2. CDR1 and CDR2 (germline): KGHDR, SFDVKD. V shed 4 bases and J 1 base; nucleotides not matched to a gene: 5. This CDR3 contains 16 residues. For the CDR3, the DNA is TGTGCCACCAGTGAGTCTAGCGGGGGCTCCCAAGAGACCCAGTACTTC. This gives the protein CATSESSGGSQETQYF.

V usage is TRBV5-1 and J usage is TRBJ2-7, with 9 bases aligning to TRBD1. V was pared by 0 bases and J by 5 bases, with 9 bases of the junction left unmatched. Germline V gives CDR1 SGHRS, CDR2 YFSETQ. The CDR3 consists of 16 residues. The CDR3 sequence: CASSLDFGQGRNEQYF. The CDR3 bases are TGCGCCAGCAGCTTGGATTTCGGACAGGGGAGAAACGAGCAGTACTTC. Combining the CDR3 with reference TRBV5-1 and TRBJ2-7 gives the whole variable domain KAGVTQTPRYLIKTRGQQVTLSCSPISGHRSVSWYQQTPGQGLQFLFEYFSETQRNKGNFPGRFSGRQFSNSRSEMNVSTLELGDSALYLCASSLDFGQGRNEQYFGPGTRLTVT.

In regard to this clone: The identical CDR3 is also encoded by other nucleotide sequences in the sample. The chain joins TRBV5-1 to TRBJ2-1; D might be TRBD1 or TRBD2, each matching 5 bases. The germline CDR1 and CDR2 sequences are SGHRS and YFSETQ. Deletions cut 0 bases from V and 0 bases from J, with 7 bases between. This CDR3 has 15 amino acids. In DNA, the CDR3 is TGCGCCAGCAGCTTGGGGGGGAGCTCCTACAATGAGCAGTTCTTC. This gives the protein CASSLGGSSYNEQFF.

The V call is TRBV5-4, the J call TRBJ2-7; no clear D gene. The V end was cut by 4 bases, the J end by 4 bases, with 9 bases between. The CDR3 runs 12 residues. Germline V gives CDR1 SGHNT, CDR2 YYREEE (reference sequence). CDR3 amino acids: CASSPRAYEQYF. The CDR3 nucleotides are TGTGCCAGCAGCCCCCGAGCTTACGAGCAGTACTTC. Using reference TRBV5-4 and TRBJ2-7 for the parts outside the CDR3, the full variable domain is ETGVTQSPTHLIKTRGQQVTLRCSSQSGHNTVSWYQQALGQGPQFIFQYYREEENGRGNFPPRFSGLQFPNYSSELNVNALELDDSALYLCASSPRAYEQYFGPGTRLTVT.

The chain is built from TRBV28 and TRBJ2-7; D may be TRBD1 (5 bases). V lost 2 bases to trimming and J lost 2 bases, with 7 bases between them. Germline V CDR1 and CDR2: MDHEN, SYDVKM. The CDR3 is made up of 13 amino acids. CDR3: CASSLPGTYEQYF. The DNA of the CDR3 is TGTGCCAGCAGTTTACCAGGGACCTACGAGCAGTACTTC.

The genes are TRBV6-5 and TRBJ2-7; 10 bases are shared with TRBD1. Losses at the gene ends were 6 bases for V and 2 bases for J; bases not matched to a gene: 7. Germline loops: CDR1 MNHEY, CDR2 SVGAGI. The CDR3 extends over 15 amino acids. CDR3 sequence reads: CASSPGDRGPYEQYF. The CDR3 DNA reads TGTGCCAGCAGCCCCGGGGACAGGGGACCCTACGAGCAGTACTTC.

This rearrangement joins TRBV30 to TRBJ1-5; no clear D. The ends were cut back, 1 base at V and 0 bases at J, with 4 bases in the middle. This CDR3 comprises 13 residues. Germline values: CDR1 GTSNPN, CDR2 SVGIG (reference sequence). CDR3 sequence reads: CAWSGNSNQPQHF. In nucleotides, the CDR3 is TGTGCCTGGAGTGGAAATAGCAATCAGCCCCAGCATTTT.

This clone appeared once. CDR3 sequence reads: CASREALDTGELFF. Written as DNA, the CDR3 is TGTGCCAGCAGGGAGGCTTTGGACACCGGGGAGCTGTTTTTT. The genes are TRBV6-4 and TRBJ2-2; perhaps TRBD2 as D (5 bases). CDR1 and CDR2 from the germline V gene are MRHNA and SNTAGT. V was clipped by 6 bases and J by 3 bases, with 11 bases between them. CDR3 length: 14 amino acids.

For the CDR3, the DNA is TGTGCCAGTAGTCCGGGACTAGCGGGTTACAATGAGCAGTTCTTC. It yields the protein CASSPGLAGYNEQFF. The chain uses TRBV19 and TRBJ2-1; the match to TRBD2 covers 12 bases. The V segment lost 5 bases and the J segment 4 bases; nucleotides outside the gene matches: 3. The germline gives CDR1 LNHDA, CDR2 SQIVND (reference sequence). This CDR3 contains 15 residues.

This clone was observed once. CDR3 sequence (DNA): TGTGCCAGCAGCCCGAATGGGGGGTGGAATAATGAAAAACTGTTTTTT. Its translation is CASSPNGGWNNEKLFF. The chain combines TRBV7-8 with TRBJ1-4; D possibly corresponds to TRBD1 (5 bases). V lost 5 bases and J 4 bases, leaving 17 bases between the germline ends. Germline CDR1 SGHVS, CDR2 FQNEAQ. There are 16 residues in the CDR3.

The CDR3 spells CASSSGTSGAPYEQYF. Here the CDR3 DNA reads TGTGCCAGCAGTTCGGGGACTAGCGGGGCCCCTTACGAGCAGTACTTC. The chain links TRBV28 to TRBJ2-7; 13 bases align to TRBD2. V shed 4 bases, J shed 4 bases, and the junction held 7 bases outside the gene matches. The CDR3 is 16 amino acids. The germline gives CDR1 MDHEN, CDR2 SYDVKM. Full variable domain (missing parts from reference TRBV28 and TRBJ2-7): DVKVTQSSRYLVKRTGEKVFLECVQDMDHENMFWYRQDPGLGLRLIYFSYDVKMKEKGDIPEGYSVSREKKERFSLILESASTNQTSMYLCASSSGTSGAPYEQYFGPGTRLTVT.

This clone was found a few times. V and J are TRBV7-9 and TRBJ2-7; D call uncertain. V was cut by 6 bases and J by 2 bases, with 5 bases left in between. In germline, CDR1 is SEHNR, CDR2 FQNEAQ (reference sequence). This CDR3 is built from 11 residues. The CDR3 here is CASSRTYEQYF. CDR3 DNA: TGTGCCAGCAGTCGAACCTACGAGCAGTACTTC.

This sequence joins TRBV13 and TRBJ2-2, with TRBD2 matching over 8 bases. CDR1 is PRHDT, CDR2 FYEKMQ, per germline (reference sequence). Trimming at V came to 1 base and at J to 4 bases, leaving 2 bases not matched to a gene. CDR3 length: 15 amino acids. CDR3 region: CASSLERESTGELFF. CDR3 DNA sequence: TGTGCCAGCAGCTTAGAGCGGGAGAGCACCGGGGAGCTGTTTTTT.

J is TRBJ1-4 and V is TRBV20-1; TRBD1 matches 8 bases. Trimming removed 3 bases from V and 8 bases from J; junction bases left unmatched: 8. This CDR3 is 14 amino acids long. The germline V gene has CDR1 DFQATT and CDR2 SNEGSKA (reference sequence). CDR3: CSASRTGQGEKLFF. Written as DNA, the CDR3 is TGCAGTGCTAGTCGGACAGGGCAGGGCGAAAAACTGTTTTTT.

The chain couples TRBV4-2 to TRBJ2-1; TRBD2 aligns across 7 bases. Germline V gene data show CDR1 as LGHNA and CDR2 as YNFKEQ. V shed 0 bases, J shed 6 bases, and the junction held 17 bases outside the gene matches. There are 19 residues in the CDR3. The CDR3 loop reads CASSQDPRDSGSFSNEQFF. DNA of the CDR3: TGTGCCAGCAGCCAAGATCCGCGAGATAGCGGGTCCTTTAGCAATGAGCAGTTCTTC.

The rearrangement uses TRBV19 and TRBJ1-5; D not certain. Trimming cost V 0 bases and J 7 bases, with 13 bases left between them. The germline CDR1 and CDR2 sequences are LNHDA and SQIVND (reference sequence). This CDR3 region has 15 residues. Written as DNA, the CDR3 is TGTGCCAGTAGTATAGACACAGCTTGGGAGCAGCCCCAGCATTTT. Translation gives CASSIDTAWEQPQHF. Drawing the rest from reference TRBV19 and TRBJ1-5, the complete variable domain is DGGITQSPKYLFRKEGQNVTLSCEQNLNHDAMYWYRQDPGQGLRLIYYSQIVNDFQKGDIAEGYSVSREKKESFPLTVTSAQKNPTAFYLCASSIDTAWEQPQHFGDGTRLSIL.

The CDR3: CASSLAIAGGNSPLHF. In nucleotides, the CDR3 is TGTGCCAGCAGCTTAGCGATTGCAGGGGGTAATTCACCCCTCCACTTT. This rearrangement joins TRBV11-2 to TRBJ1-6; the match to TRBD1 covers 7 bases. Trimming removed 1 base from V and 6 bases from J; junction bases left unmatched: 6. CDR1 is SGHAT, CDR2 FQNNGV, per germline. The CDR3 totals 16 residues.

V usage is TRBV6-5 and J usage is TRBJ1-3; D unclear. The CDR3 spans 14 residues. Between the trimmed V and J ends, which lost 0 bases and 1 base, there was a span of 4 bases. Looked up from germline, CDR1 is MNHEY and CDR2 is SVGAGI. This CDR3 is CASSYSGSGNTIYF. DNA of the CDR3: TGTGCCAGCAGTTACTCAGGTTCTGGAAACACCATATATTTT.

The chain carries TRBV24-1 and TRBJ2-3; D gene uncertain. With 5 bases removed from V and 5 bases from J, the gap between germline ends came to 16 bases. CDR1 and CDR2 from the germline V gene are KGHDR and SFDVKD. The CDR3 has 15 amino acids. As DNA, the CDR3 is TGTGCCACCAGTGGGATTAGCCCGTCAGGAGATACGCAGTATTTT. Its translation: CATSGISPSGDTQYF.

The genes are TRBV19 and TRBJ2-1, with D perhaps TRBD2 (5 bases). V lost 3 bases to trimming and J lost 9 bases, with 12 bases between them. CDR1 and CDR2 from the germline V gene are LNHDA and SQIVND (reference sequence). This CDR3 is 13 amino acids long. CDR3 sequence reads: CASSIRGDGEQFF. In DNA, the CDR3 is TGTGCCAGTAGTATTCGGGGAGACGGTGAGCAGTTCTTC.

CDR3 in DNA: TGTGCCACCAGCAGACAGGACATTCAGTACTTC. The encoded protein is CATSRQDIQYF. The rearrangement uses TRBV15 and TRBJ2-4; no firm D call. This CDR3 is built from 11 residues. Germline V gene data show CDR1 as LNHNV and CDR2 as YYDKDF (reference sequence). Trimming shortened V by 2 bases and J by 8 bases, and 4 bases separated the two germline ends.